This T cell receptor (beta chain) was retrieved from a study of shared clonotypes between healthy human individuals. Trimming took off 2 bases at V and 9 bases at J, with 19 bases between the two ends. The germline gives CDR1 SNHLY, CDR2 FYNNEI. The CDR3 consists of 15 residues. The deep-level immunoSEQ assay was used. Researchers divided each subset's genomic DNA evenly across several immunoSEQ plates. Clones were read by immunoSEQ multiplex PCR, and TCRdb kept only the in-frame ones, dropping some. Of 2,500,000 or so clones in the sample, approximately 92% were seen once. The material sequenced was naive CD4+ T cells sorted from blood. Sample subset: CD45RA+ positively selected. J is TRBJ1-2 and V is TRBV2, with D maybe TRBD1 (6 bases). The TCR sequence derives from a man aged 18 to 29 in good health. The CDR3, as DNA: TGTGCCAGCAGTGAATTCGGCGGGGACAACCGGCGCTACACCTTC. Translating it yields CASSEFGGDNRRYTF.